This TCR beta chain comes out of a study of blood T cell repertoires in COVID-19. At the level of the study: Researchers got acute and convalescent COVID-19 samples from the United States, Italy and Spain. PBMCs, B-cell-depleted T cells, or T cells were the source of the cDNA or gDNA that made up the material.

The repertoire was sequenced with immunoSEQ multiplex PCR; TCRdb's copy has only in-frame clones and lacks some. The profile shows roughly 200,000 clones, just under 80% of them singletons. Germline V gene lookup returns CDR1 SGHRS and CDR2 YFSETQ. The J segment lost 1 base and the V segment lost 4 bases, leaving 12 bases of the junction unmatched. The CDR3 is made up of 17 amino acids. There are a few counts of this clone. The sample taken for sequencing was peripheral blood. This TCR derives from a woman older than 75 with active or convalescent COVID-19. This chain uses TRBV5-1 with TRBJ2-5; 8 nucleotides agree with TRBD2. The CDR3 here is CASSATLTSGGQETQYF. DNA of the CDR3: TGCGCCAGCAGCGCTACCCTAACTAGCGGTGGCCAAGAGACCCAGTACTTC.